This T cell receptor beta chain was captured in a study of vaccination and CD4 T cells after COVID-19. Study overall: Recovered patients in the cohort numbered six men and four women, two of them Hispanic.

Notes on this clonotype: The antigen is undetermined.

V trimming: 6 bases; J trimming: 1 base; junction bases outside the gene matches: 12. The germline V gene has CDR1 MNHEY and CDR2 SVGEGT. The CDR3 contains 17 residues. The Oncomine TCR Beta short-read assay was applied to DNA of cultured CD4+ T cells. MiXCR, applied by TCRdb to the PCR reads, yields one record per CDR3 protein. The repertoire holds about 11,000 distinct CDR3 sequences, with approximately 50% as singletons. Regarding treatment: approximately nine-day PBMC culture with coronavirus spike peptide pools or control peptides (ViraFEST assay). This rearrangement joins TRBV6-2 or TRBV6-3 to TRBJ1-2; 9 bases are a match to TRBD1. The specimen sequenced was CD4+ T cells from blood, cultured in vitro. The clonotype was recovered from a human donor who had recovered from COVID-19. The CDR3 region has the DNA TGTGCCAGCAGACCCGGACAGGGGAAGGTATTTAACTATGGCTACACCTTC. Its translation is CASRPGQGKVFNYGYTF.